This T cell receptor beta chain was documented in a study of OX40 agonist ivuxolimab in advanced cancers. Study in general: Partial responses were achieved by three patients, one with hepatocellular carcinoma and two with cutaneous melanoma.

Method: immunoSEQ multiplex PCR; TCRdb's copy keeps in-frame clones and lacks some. The sample carries some 22,000 clones, about 76% recorded once. V was clipped by 2 bases and J by 9 bases, with 14 bases between them. The length of the CDR3 is 14 residues. CDR1 is MNHNY, CDR2 SVGAGI, per germline (reference sequence). The material was CD4+ or CD8+ T cells sorted from blood, obtained in a trial of the OX40 agonist ivuxolimab. This chain links TRBV6-6 with TRBJ1-5; the D is unclear. The receptor's source is an adult with an advanced solid tumor such as melanoma, head and neck, liver or kidney cancer. The CDR3 DNA is TGTGCCAGCAGTTACAAAGAAGGGTCGATGCCCCAGCATTTT. Its protein is CASSYKEGSMPQHF.